A single sample is the source of the 26 T cell receptor beta chains below, sequenced in a study of CD8 T cells in ankylosing spondylitis. Study-level findings and limits: It appeared that ankylosing spondylitis blood was characterized by a TCR beta motif of under ten highly homologous variants.

TCRdb re-called the 5' RACE reads with MiXCR, one entry per CDR3 protein. The data show about 330,000 distinct CDR3 sequences, less than 9.5% seen once. Their antigens remain unidentified. Source material: blood, either unsorted or a sorted T cell fraction (not recorded which). Receptors were obtained from a male donor with ankylosing spondylitis.

This clonotype was detected a few times. The gene calls are TRBV2 and TRBJ2-5; no clear D gene. CDR1 and CDR2 (germline): SNHLY, FYNNEI. The CDR3 runs 14 residues. V was clipped by 5 bases and J by 2 bases, with 12 bases between them. The CDR3 here is CASSRRSGQETQYF. CDR3 nucleotide sequence: TGTGCCAGCAGTCGTCGGTCTGGACAAGAGACCCAGTACTTC.

The chain joins TRBV6-2 or TRBV6-3 to TRBJ2-1, with D tentatively TRBD1 (6 bases). This CDR3 has 14 amino acids. Trimming took 2 bases from V and 5 from J, leaving 10 bases between them. Germline V gene lookup returns CDR1 MNHEY and CDR2 SVGEGT. Here the CDR3 reads CASSYPGTNNEQFF. DNA for the CDR3: TGTGCCAGCAGTTACCCCGGGACAAACAATGAGCAGTTCTTC.

The table lists this clonotype with many counts. The chain recombines TRBV20-1 with TRBJ2-3; 7 nucleotides align to TRBD2. The CDR3 is 15 residues long. The V gene end was trimmed by 0 bases and the J gene end by 5 bases; junction bases not matched to a gene: 8. Germline loops: CDR1 DFQATT, CDR2 SNEGSKA (reference sequence). The CDR3 loop is CSARDLGEGLDTQYF. In DNA form, the CDR3 reads TGCAGTGCTAGAGATTTGGGGGAGGGCCTAGATACGCAGTATTTT.

V usage is TRBV11-1 and J usage is TRBJ2-4; maybe TRBD2 (5 bases). The CDR3 runs 14 residues. The V gene lost 1 base and the J gene lost 6 bases, with 10 bases spanning the gap. Germline lookup yields CDR1 SGHAT and CDR2 FQDESV (reference sequence). The CDR3 here is CASSLGTRGNIQYF. The CDR3 coding sequence is TGTGCCAGCAGCTTAGGTACCCGGGGAAACATTCAGTACTTC.

The sample holds a few counts of this clonotype. V is TRBV5-1 and J is TRBJ1-6, with 9 bases that match TRBD1. CDR1 SGHRS and CDR2 YFSETQ come from the germline V gene. The ends lost 0 bases at V and 8 bases at J; junction bases unmatched: 6. This CDR3 has 16 amino acids. The CDR3 nucleotides read TGCGCCAGCAGCTTGGGACAGGGGGGGCCCCATTCACCCCTCCACTTT. It is translated as CASSLGQGGPHSPLHF.

This clonotype appeared a few times. The chain has TRBV7-8 and TRBJ2-5, with D possibly matching TRBD1 (5 bases). Trimming cost V 2 bases and J 6 bases, with 13 bases left between them. Germline lookup yields CDR1 SGHVS and CDR2 FQNEAQ. The CDR3 runs 14 residues. DNA for the CDR3: TGTGCCAGCAGCTTACTTTCAGGGTATCAGACCCAGTACTTC. This encodes CASSLLSGYQTQYF.

This clonotype appeared many times. The chain carries TRBV29-1 and TRBJ2-2; D perhaps matches TRBD2 (6 bases). This CDR3 is built from 13 residues. Between the trimmed V and J ends, which lost 3 bases and 5 bases, there was a span of 10 bases. The V gene's germline CDR1 is SQVTM and CDR2 ANQGSEA. The CDR3 sequence is CSVDRRGTGELFF. Written as DNA, the CDR3 is TGCAGCGTTGATCGGAGGGGTACCGGGGAGCTGTTTTTT.

In this sample, this clonotype turned up many times. V is TRBV9 and J is TRBJ2-1, with unresolved D. The CDR3 covers 16 residues. Germline CDR1 SGDLS, CDR2 YYNGEE. The ends were cut back, 0 bases at V and 2 bases at J, with 12 bases in the middle. The CDR3 nucleotides read TGTGCCAGCAGCGTAGACGGCGGAGATCCCTACAATGAGCAGTTCTTC. Encoded protein: CASSVDGGDPYNEQFF.

The sample holds many counts of this clonotype. This chain joins TRBV7-2 and TRBJ1-4; tentatively, D is TRBD1 (5 bases). The germline V and J ends were trimmed by 1 base and 8 bases, with 11 bases remaining between them. Per the germline V gene, CDR1 is SGHTA and CDR2 is FQGNSA. The CDR3 loop spans 14 amino acids. The CDR3 DNA follows: TGTGCCAGCAGCTTAGAGGGGCGATACGAAAAACTGTTTTTT. It specifies CASSLEGRYEKLFF.

This clonotype was picked up many times. The gene calls are TRBV5-1 and TRBJ1-2, with D possibly TRBD1 on 6 matching bases. Germline V CDR1 and CDR2: SGHRS, YFSETQ. Trimming took off 1 base at V and 3 bases at J, with 13 bases between the two ends. This CDR3 comprises 15 residues. CDR3 nucleotide sequence: TGCGCCAGCAGCTTGAGGGTACAGGGATACTATGGCTACACCTTC. Translated, it gives CASSLRVQGYYGYTF.

The gene calls are TRBV7-9 and TRBJ2-2, with D hard to call. The ends were cut back, 1 base at V and 6 bases at J, with 12 bases in the middle. Germline lookup yields CDR1 SEHNR and CDR2 FQNEAQ (reference sequence). The CDR3 contains 15 residues. In DNA form, the CDR3 reads TGTGCCAGCAGCTTAGGGGCCTCAATTTCCGGGGAGCTGTTTTTT. This codes for CASSLGASISGELFF.

This rearrangement joins TRBV28 to TRBJ2-2, with D tentatively TRBD1 (6 bases). This CDR3 spans 15 amino acids. CDR1 is MDHEN, CDR2 SYDVKM, per germline. V dropped 6 bases and J dropped 4 bases, with 15 bases sitting between them. The CDR3 DNA follows: TGTGCCAGCAGAGGAACCGGGACAATCACCGGGGAGCTGTTTTTT. Translating it yields CASRGTGTITGELFF. The full variable domain, in which reference TRBV28 and TRBJ2-2 provide the parts outside the CDR3, is DVKVTQSSRYLVKRTGEKVFLECVQDMDHENMFWYRQDPGLGLRLIYFSYDVKMKEKGDIPEGYSVSREKKERFSLILESASTNQTSMYLCASRGTGTITGELFFGEGSRLTVL.

This clonotype was detected only a few times. V and J are TRBV29-1 and TRBJ2-7; TRBD2 aligns across 7 bases. J gave up 5 bases and V 1 base, and 11 bases lay outside the gene matches. The CDR3 contains 15 residues. Germline CDR1 is SQVTM and CDR2 is ANQGSEA. The DNA for the CDR3 is TGCAGCGTTGAAGGGGCGCGGGAGTTGATCCACGAGCAGTACTTC. It yields the protein CSVEGARELIHEQYF.

On this clonotype: At one of its ends the junction is not consistent with the germline gene, which may arise from a read error. The rearrangement links TRBV11-2 to TRBJ2-1; D is perhaps TRBD2 (7 bases). The germline gives CDR1 SGHAT, CDR2 FQNNGV. This CDR3 is 15 amino acids long. The CDR3 bases are TGTGGCAGCAGCCCCCCGGGGGGCCCCTACAATGAGCAGTTCTTC. Translating it yields CGSSPPGGPYNEQFF. The variable domain in full, with the rest retrieved from reference TRBV11-2 and TRBJ2-1, is EAGVAQSPRYKIIEKRQSVAFWCNPISGHATLYWYQQILGQGPKLLIQFQNNGVVDDSQLPKDRFSAERLKGVDSTLKIQPAKLEDSAVYLCGSSPPGGPYNEQFFGPGTRLTVL.

There are many counts of this clonotype. The gene calls are TRBV28 and TRBJ2-6, with 10 nucleotides matching TRBD1. This CDR3 has 17 residues. CDR1 is MDHEN, CDR2 SYDVKM, per germline. Trimming removed 8 bases from V and 3 bases from J; junction bases left unmatched: 10. The CDR3 sequence is CASHGGQGSFGANVLTF. In nucleotides, the CDR3 is TGTGCCAGCCACGGGGGACAGGGGTCGTTTGGGGCCAACGTCCTGACTTTC. The whole variable domain, remainder taken from reference TRBV28 and TRBJ2-6, is DVKVTQSSRYLVKRTGEKVFLECVQDMDHENMFWYRQDPGLGLRLIYFSYDVKMKEKGDIPEGYSVSREKKERFSLILESASTNQTSMYLCASHGGQGSFGANVLTFGAGSRLTVL.

The V call is TRBV19, the J call TRBJ2-5; D is ambiguous. From germline, CDR1 is LNHDA and CDR2 SQIVND (reference sequence). Trimming removed 3 bases from V and 5 bases from J, with 4 bases in between. The CDR3 is made up of 11 amino acids. This chain's CDR3 is CASSMEETQYF. DNA for the CDR3: TGTGCCAGTAGTATGGAGGAGACCCAGTACTTC.

This clonotype was found many times. This chain uses TRBV12-3 or TRBV12-4 with TRBJ2-1, with 7 bases identical to TRBD2. The junction had 8 bases not matched to a gene; V was cut back by 3 bases and J by 6 bases. The CDR3 spans 15 residues. In DNA form, the CDR3 reads TGTGCCAGCAGTTTTTTCCGGGAGGCCCTCAATGAGCAGTTCTTC. This encodes CASSFFREALNEQFF.

This clonotype was detected many times. CDR3 loop: CASSLYNQNSGNTIYF. The DNA of the CDR3 is TGTGCCAGCAGTTTGTACAACCAAAACTCTGGAAACACCATATATTTT. This chain links TRBV12-3 or TRBV12-4 with TRBJ1-3, with D unresolved. V lost 3 bases and J lost 0, with 12 bases in between. CDR3 size: 16 residues.

The chain joins TRBV6-1 to TRBJ2-1, with D perhaps TRBD1 or TRBD2 (5 bases each). The CDR3 consists of 15 residues. Germline V CDR1 and CDR2: MNHNS, SASEGT. V was trimmed by 6 bases and J by 3 bases, leaving 15 bases between them. CDR3 nucleotide sequence: TGTGCCAGCAGAGCCCGGGACCAGGACTACAATGAGCAGTTCTTC. Translated: CASRARDQDYNEQFF.

The genes are TRBV5-1 and TRBJ2-3; the D is unclear. This CDR3 has 17 amino acids. V lost 0 bases and J 1 base, leaving 15 bases between the germline ends. Looked up from germline, CDR1 is SGHRS and CDR2 is YFSETQ. The CDR3 reads CASSLGRLREGTDTQYF. The CDR3 DNA reads TGCGCCAGCAGCTTGGGCCGTTTACGAGAGGGCACAGATACGCAGTATTTT.

This clonotype occurred a few times. The chain recombines TRBV24-1 with TRBJ2-3; D unresolved. V was shortened by 5 bases and J by 0 bases, with 11 bases between the two germline ends. There are 15 residues in the CDR3. The germline gives CDR1 KGHDR, CDR2 SFDVKD. The CDR3, as DNA: TGTGCCACCAGTGGGGCAGAGTTAAGCACAGATACGCAGTATTTT. Protein sequence: CATSGAELSTDTQYF.

There are a few counts of this clonotype. The chain has TRBV19 and TRBJ2-1; 10 bases fit TRBD1. Looked up from germline, CDR1 is LNHDA and CDR2 is SQIVND (reference sequence). The length of the CDR3 is 14 residues. V shed 3 bases and J 8 bases; nucleotides not matched to a gene: 4. The CDR3 here is CASSMTGQGHEQFF. As DNA, the CDR3 is TGTGCCAGTAGTATGACGGGACAGGGGCATGAGCAGTTCTTC.

The table lists this clonotype with a few counts. The chain carries TRBV5-5 and TRBJ2-2; 8 positions match TRBD1. The CDR3 loop spans 14 amino acids. The V and J ends lost 4 bases and 6 bases, in that order; junction bases with no gene match: 5. CDR1 and CDR2 (germline): SGHKS, YYEKEE (reference sequence). This chain's CDR3 is CASSQDRVPGELFF. CDR3 bases: TGTGCCAGCAGCCAGGACAGGGTCCCCGGGGAGCTGTTTTTT.

This clonotype was seen ten or more times. In DNA form, the CDR3 reads TGTGCCAGCACCAAGAGGGGGGGGGTACTCACCGGGGAGCTGTTTTTT. Its protein is CASTKRGGVLTGELFF. This chain uses TRBV12-3 or TRBV12-4 with TRBJ2-2, with D tentatively TRBD2 (7 bases). V shed 7 bases and J shed 4 bases, with 19 bases lying between them. The CDR3 covers 16 residues.

This clonotype was found a few times. The chain carries TRBV12-3 or TRBV12-4 and TRBJ2-5, with D possibly TRBD2 on 7 matching bases. The CDR3 length is 15 residues. Trimming removed 2 bases at V and 5 bases at J, with 15 bases between. The CDR3 DNA sequence: TGTGCCAGCAGTTTATTTGGCGGGGGCCGGGAGACCCAGTACTTC. This translates into CASSLFGGGRETQYF.

This sequence joins TRBV20-1 and TRBJ2-7; D call uncertain. This CDR3 has 12 amino acids. The V and J ends lost 5 bases and 7 bases respectively, with 15 bases between them. Germline V gene sequence: CDR1 DFQATT, CDR2 SNEGSKA (reference sequence). CDR3 residues: CSAPTLPGEQYF. The CDR3 nucleotides read TGCAGTGCTCCTACGCTTCCCGGGGAGCAGTACTTC.